The clone carrying this T cell receptor beta chain was seen once. Its antigen remains unidentified. The data were taken from a study of breast tumors, draining lymph nodes, adjacent tissues. Study findings and constraints: Tumor repertoires ranked between lymph nodes and nontumor tissue in diversity, with V and J gene preferences. Data fit most tumor T cells coming from lymph node, expanding in tumor.

TCRdb analysed the multiplex PCR reads with MiXCR anew, one entry per CDR3 protein. There are some 21,000 distinct CDR3 sequences in the sample; roughly 50% occur only once, and 7.8% lies in the top ten. The CDR3 is 16 amino acids. Germline V gene lookup returns CDR1 WNHNN and CDR2 SYGVQD (reference sequence). Germline trimming cut 6 bases from V and 0 bases from J; bases unmatched to any gene: 11. This chain connects TRBV10-1 to TRBJ2-7; 7 positions agree with TRBD1. Specimen: breast tumor tissue. The TCR originated in a female donor with breast cancer. Some clones in this sample may be carry-over from other donors' samples. The CDR3 is CASSGSGTDHSYEQYF. The CDR3, as DNA: TGCGCCAGCAGCGGCTCCGGGACAGACCACTCCTACGAGCAGTACTTC.